This T cell receptor beta chain came from a study of control samples from healthy donors and cancer patients. The method was immunoSEQ multiplex PCR; TCRdb's version includes in-frame clones alone and lacks a portion of them. The top ten hold around 7.6% of the sample, which has more than 100,000 clones, approximately 89% seen once. This clonotype was obtained from a woman in her late teens or twenties in good health. The sequencing input was blood.

The DNA of the CDR3 is TGTGCCAGCAGTGATTGGGAGGGGAACTATGGCTACACCTTC. Translating gives CASSDWEGNYGYTF. The chain combines TRBV28 with TRBJ1-2, with D maybe TRBD1 (5 bases). The CDR3 is 14 amino acids. Trimming removed 5 bases from V and 2 bases from J, with 12 bases in between. Germline CDR1 is MDHEN and CDR2 is SYDVKM.